These 5 T cell receptor beta chains were sequenced from one sample in a study of regulatory dendritic cells for organ transplantation. Their specific antigens are unknown. Sorted T cells were CFSE-labeled and cultured 5 days with allogeneic regulatory or mature dendritic cells at 1:10. Some clones are missing from TCRdb's copy, which holds only in-frame ones; the method was immunoSEQ multiplex PCR. The table includes about 4,000 clones, 60% detected once. The sample comprised memory CD8+ T cells from blood cultured with regulatory dendritic cells. As to subset: CD45RO+ memory T cells. The receptors derive from a human donor in good health.

This clone was observed a handful of times. In DNA form, the CDR3 reads TGCGCCAGCAGAGCGGACACAGGGGATTACGAGCAGTACTTC. This gives the protein CASRADTGDYEQYF. J is TRBJ2-7 and V is TRBV5-1; 7 bases are a match to TRBD1. CDR1 and CDR2 from the germline V gene are SGHRS and YFSETQ. V lost 5 bases, J lost 4 bases, and 9 bases stayed unmatched. The CDR3 totals 14 residues. Variable domain in full (rest from reference TRBV5-1 and TRBJ2-7): KAGVTQTPRYLIKTRGQQVTLSCSPISGHRSVSWYQQTPGQGLQFLFEYFSETQRNKGNFPGRFSGRQFSNSRSEMNVSTLELGDSALYLCASRADTGDYEQYFGPGTRLTVT.

The chain employs TRBV4-3 and TRBJ2-6, with 7 bases aligning to TRBD1. Germline assignment: CDR1 LGHNA and CDR2 YSLEER. Trimming at V came to 0 bases and at J to 0 bases, leaving 5 bases not matched to a gene. This CDR3 has 18 residues. The DNA for the CDR3 is TGCGCCAGCAGCCAAGACAGGGGGTTAAGCTCTGGGGCCAACGTCCTGACTTTC. Translating it yields CASSQDRGLSSGANVLTF.

This clone was counted only a few times. The gene calls are TRBV4-3 and TRBJ2-6; TRBD1 is a possible D gene (6 bases). Trimming pared 0 bases from V and 0 bases from J, leaving 6 bases between. The germline gives CDR1 LGHNA, CDR2 YSLEER. This CDR3 has 16 residues. The CDR3 DNA sequence: TGCGCCAGCAGCCAAGAACAGGGCTCTGGGGCCAACGTCCTGACTTTC. It yields the protein CASSQEQGSGANVLTF.

The chain couples TRBV6-1 to TRBJ2-2; D remains ambiguous. Germline CDR1 reads MNHNS; CDR2 reads SASEGT. Trimming shortened V by 5 bases and J by 8 bases, and 6 bases separated the two germline ends. CDR3 length equals 11 residues. The CDR3 reads CASSYAGELFF. The CDR3, as DNA: TGTGCCAGCAGTTACGCGGGGGAGCTGTTTTTT.

A single count supports this clone. The J gene is TRBJ2-3, the V gene TRBV7-9; 10 nucleotides match TRBD2. The length of the CDR3 is 16 residues. In germline, CDR1 is SEHNR, CDR2 FQNEAQ (reference sequence). The V segment lost 6 bases and the J segment 4 bases; nucleotides outside the gene matches: 10. The CDR3: CASSLKQRGGSDTQYF. CDR3 coding DNA: TGTGCCAGCAGTCTAAAGCAGCGGGGGGGGTCAGATACGCAGTATTTT.